The 30 T cell receptor beta chains listed next were all sequenced from one sample in a study of beta chain features in type 1 diabetes. Points from the study as a whole: When Type 1 diabetes patients were examined, their TCRB CDR3s proved moderately but significantly shorter in all four CD4+ subsets.

Of the isolated RNA, all was reverse transcribed, and so the sequenced material was expressed TCRB transcripts. Assay: immunoSEQ multiplex PCR; the TCRdb copy retains only in-frame clones and omits some. The table has around 280,000 clones, 15% seen once; the top ten hold less than 0.02%. Antigen specificity for these receptors is unknown. The material sequenced was naive CD4+ T cells from blood. Source of these receptors: a man aged 18 to 35 with type 1 diabetes.

This clone appeared a few times. V usage is TRBV30 and J usage is TRBJ1-1; D is ambiguous. CDR3 length: 10 amino acids. Germline CDR1 GTSNPN, CDR2 SVGIG (reference sequence). With 6 bases removed from V and 6 bases from J, the gap between germline ends came to 8 bases. The chain's CDR3 is CACAYAEAFF. In DNA, the CDR3 is TGTGCCTGTGCCTACGCTGAAGCTTTCTTT.

This clone was detected once. The J gene is TRBJ2-7, the V gene TRBV25-1; maybe TRBD2 (6 bases). The CDR3 covers 14 residues. Trimming took off 4 bases at V and 5 bases at J, with 15 bases between the two ends. The germline V gene has CDR1 MGHDK and CDR2 SYGVNS. DNA of the CDR3: TGTGCCAGCAGTGCCCCGACTAGTGTGCACGAGCAGTACTTC. Amino acid sequence: CASSAPTSVHEQYF.

There are a few counts of this clone. The V and J genes are TRBV27 and TRBJ2-5, with a possible D match to TRBD2 (5 bases). Germline V CDR1 and CDR2: MNHEY, SMNVEV (reference sequence). CDR3 length: 13 amino acids. V was cut by 5 bases and J by 0 bases, with 7 bases left in between. DNA of the CDR3: TGTGCCAGCAGTCGGACTTACCAAGAGACCCAGTACTTC. Translating it yields CASSRTYQETQYF.

In DNA form, the CDR3 reads TGTGCCAGCAGCTTCCGCAGATCCAAACTGTTTTTT. As protein: CASSFRRSKLFF. The J gene is TRBJ1-4, the V gene TRBV5-6; no definite D call. The V end was cut by 2 bases, the J end by 11 bases, with 10 bases between. Per germline, CDR1 SGHDT and CDR2 YYEEEE. The CDR3 length is 12 residues.

A few counts support this clone. The gene calls are TRBV18 and TRBJ2-7; 8 nucleotides match TRBD1. The CDR3 sequence is 16 residues long. The trim removed 1 base at V and 2 bases at J, leaving 7 bases unmatched. Germline lookup yields CDR1 KGHSH and CDR2 LQKENI. Written as DNA, the CDR3 is TGTGCCAGCTCACCACAGGACAGGGATAACACCTACGAGCAGTACTTC. Its translation is CASSPQDRDNTYEQYF.

This clone was observed a handful of times. The chain links TRBV5-1 to TRBJ2-7; 7 bases line up with TRBD2. Germline loops: CDR1 SGHRS, CDR2 YFSETQ. J was trimmed by 3 bases and V by 6 bases; bases with no gene match: 12. The CDR3 has 15 residues. In nucleotides, the CDR3 is TGCGCCAGCACCCCGGTGGGGGGAGGGGTCTACGAGCAGTACTTC. This encodes CASTPVGGGVYEQYF.

The rearrangement links TRBV6-5 to TRBJ2-5; 10 bases are a match to TRBD1. Germline V lookup: CDR1 MNHEY, CDR2 SVGAGI. V gave up 6 bases and J gave up 2 bases; unmatched junction bases: 6. The CDR3 totals 15 residues. The CDR3 sequence: CASRRQGASQETQYF. The CDR3 nucleotides are TGTGCCAGCAGGCGACAGGGGGCGTCTCAAGAGACCCAGTACTTC.

This rearrangement joins TRBV25-1 to TRBJ1-2, with TRBD1 matching 9 bases. The CDR3 has 15 amino acids. V was clipped by 2 bases and J by 7 bases; unmatched bases: 8. The germline CDR1 and CDR2 sequences are MGHDK and SYGVNS. The CDR3, as DNA: TGTGCCAGCAGTGAAGCCTCCGGGACAGGGTTTGGCTACACCTTC. Amino acids: CASSEASGTGFGYTF.

In its sample, this clone was seen a few times. The rearrangement uses TRBV19 and TRBJ1-5; TRBD1 aligns across 7 bases. The CDR3 sequence is 12 residues long. Trimming cost V 5 bases and J 7 bases; bases outside gene matches: 2. Germline V lookup: CDR1 LNHDA, CDR2 SQIVND (reference sequence). CDR3: CASSEQGQPQHF. As DNA, the CDR3 is TGTGCCAGTAGTGAACAGGGGCAGCCCCAGCATTTT.

In its sample, this clone was seen a few times. The chain joins TRBV5-6 to TRBJ2-7; D might be TRBD1 (5 bases). Between the trimmed V and J ends, which lost 2 bases and 12 bases, there was a span of 12 bases. The CDR3 is 11 residues long. CDR1 SGHDT and CDR2 YYEEEE come from the germline V gene. CDR3 sequence: CASSLTRDLYF. The CDR3 DNA is TGTGCCAGCAGCTTAACCAGGGATCTGTACTTC.

The chain employs TRBV28 and TRBJ2-5; tentative D call: TRBD2 (6 bases). Germline V gene lookup returns CDR1 MDHEN and CDR2 SYDVKM. With 7 bases removed from V and 5 bases from J, the gap between germline ends came to 17 bases. The CDR3 covers 14 residues. In DNA form, the CDR3 reads TGTGCCAGCATGACCGGACTAACTGGGGAGACCCAGTACTTC. Amino acid sequence: CASMTGLTGETQYF. The whole variable domain, filled in from reference TRBV28 and TRBJ2-5, reads DVKVTQSSRYLVKRTGEKVFLECVQDMDHENMFWYRQDPGLGLRLIYFSYDVKMKEKGDIPEGYSVSREKKERFSLILESASTNQTSMYLCASMTGLTGETQYFGPGTRLLVL.

This clone has only a few counts. The rearrangement uses TRBV30 and TRBJ1-5, with D hard to call. CDR3 length equals 14 residues. With 0 bases removed from V and 3 bases from J, the gap between germline ends came to 9 bases. Germline V gene sequence: CDR1 GTSNPN, CDR2 SVGIG (reference sequence). CDR3 in amino acids: CAWSVLADNQPQHF. The DNA for the CDR3 is TGTGCCTGGAGTGTATTGGCAGACAATCAGCCCCAGCATTTT.

This chain uses TRBV29-1 with TRBJ2-5; D is uncertain. This CDR3 has 14 amino acids. Trimming pared 7 bases from V and 2 bases from J, leaving 17 bases between. The germline CDR1 and CDR2 sequences are SQVTM and ANQGSEA. This CDR3 reads CSALPPRVQETQYF. The CDR3 DNA sequence: TGCAGCGCCCTGCCCCCAAGAGTTCAAGAGACCCAGTACTTC.

This clone was seen more than once but under ten times. This rearrangement joins TRBV6-6 to TRBJ1-4; TRBD1 matches 7 bases. There are 16 residues in the CDR3. Germline V CDR1 and CDR2: MNHNY, SVGAGI (reference sequence). V lost 5 bases and J lost 8; bases outside the gene matches: 14. DNA for the CDR3: TGTGCCAGCAGTAGAAGACTCCGGGACAGTCAGGAAAAACTGTTTTTT. Encoded protein: CASSRRLRDSQEKLFF.

The gene calls are TRBV7-2 and TRBJ1-1; no clear D gene. V was clipped by 5 bases and J by 3 bases, with 13 bases between them. Germline CDR1 and CDR2: SGHTA and FQGNSA. The CDR3 covers 14 residues. The CDR3 DNA reads TGTGCCAGCAGCAGAGGTACCGGCTACACTGAAGCTTTCTTT. Translated, it gives CASSRGTGYTEAFF.

The chain employs TRBV19 and TRBJ1-3; unclear D gene. The V gene lost 9 bases and the J gene lost 0 bases, with 9 bases spanning the gap. Germline V gene lookup returns CDR1 LNHDA and CDR2 SQIVND (reference sequence). This CDR3 region has 13 residues. The CDR3 nucleotides read TGTGCCAGCAAACGGGACTCTGGAAACACCATATATTTT. It codes for CASKRDSGNTIYF.

This clone was detected only a few times. The genes are TRBV18 and TRBJ1-1; D may be TRBD1 (5 bases). V lost 3 bases and J lost 0, with 11 bases in between. The CDR3 loop spans 15 amino acids. CDR1 is KGHSH, CDR2 LQKENI, per germline. CDR3 amino acids: CASSPSAGLNTEAFF. DNA for the CDR3: TGTGCCAGCTCACCCTCGGCAGGGTTGAACACTGAAGCTTTCTTT.

The rearrangement links TRBV27 to TRBJ2-1; 8 bases align to TRBD2. Germline V lookup: CDR1 MNHEY, CDR2 SMNVEV (reference sequence). The CDR3 runs 15 residues. With V trimmed by 5 bases and J by 2 bases, 5 bases remained unmatched. CDR3 amino acids: CASSLQREPYNEQFF. The CDR3, as DNA: TGTGCCAGCAGTCTGCAGCGGGAGCCCTACAATGAGCAGTTCTTC.

The rearrangement joins TRBV27 to TRBJ2-7, with 7 bases fitting TRBD1. CDR3 length equals 13 residues. The ends lost 6 bases at V and 2 bases at J; junction bases unmatched: 4. From germline, CDR1 is MNHEY and CDR2 SMNVEV (reference sequence). In DNA form, the CDR3 reads TGTGCCAGCAGCCCTGACAGGGCCTACGAGCAGTACTTC. It yields the protein CASSPDRAYEQYF.

This chain uses TRBV4-2 with TRBJ1-4; D is uncertain. The germline gives CDR1 LGHNA, CDR2 YNFKEQ. CDR3 length: 14 residues. Between the trimmed V and J ends, which lost 1 base and 6 bases, there was a span of 9 bases. CDR3 amino acids: CASSQVLLHEKLFF. The CDR3 DNA reads TGTGCCAGCAGCCAAGTGTTACTGCATGAAAAACTGTTTTTT.

V usage is TRBV27 and J usage is TRBJ2-3; TRBD1 aligns across 7 bases. Germline V lookup: CDR1 MNHEY, CDR2 SMNVEV (reference sequence). The CDR3 runs to 13 residues. V lost 6 bases and J lost 3; bases outside the gene matches: 3. This chain's CDR3 is CASSPTGTDTQYF. The CDR3 DNA sequence: TGTGCCAGCAGCCCGACAGGGACAGATACGCAGTATTTT.

The CDR3 DNA follows: TGTGCCTGGAGTGTAAAGGGGTTCTCCTATAATTCACCCCTCCACTTT. It specifies CAWSVKGFSYNSPLHF. The chain recombines TRBV30 with TRBJ1-6, with D perhaps matching TRBD1 (5 bases). Trimming removed 0 bases at V and 0 bases at J, with 9 bases between. The germline V gene encodes CDR1 GTSNPN and CDR2 SVGIG (reference sequence). This CDR3 has 16 amino acids. Combining the CDR3 with reference TRBV30 and TRBJ1-6 gives the whole variable domain SQTIHQWPATLVQPVGSPLSLECTVEGTSNPNLYWYRQAAGRGLQLLFYSVGIGQISSEVPQNLSASRPQDRQFILSSKKLLLSDSGFYLCAWSVKGFSYNSPLHFGNGTRLTVT.

The rearrangement joins TRBV5-4 to TRBJ2-7; 7 nucleotides match TRBD1. Germline values: CDR1 SGHNT, CDR2 YYREEE (reference sequence). The junction had 8 bases not matched to a gene; V was cut back by 3 bases and J by 2 bases. This CDR3 contains 15 residues. The CDR3 loop reads CASSSFPTGTYEQYF. The DNA of the CDR3 is TGTGCCAGCAGCTCGTTCCCGACAGGGACCTACGAGCAGTACTTC.

The sample holds a few counts of this clone. The CDR3 coding sequence is TGTGCCAGCAGCCGGGGAGGCGACTCACCCCTCCACTTT. Translated: CASSRGGDSPLHF. The chain couples TRBV7-2 to TRBJ1-6; D unresolved. CDR3 length equals 13 residues. CDR1 and CDR2 from the germline V gene are SGHTA and FQGNSA. Trimming stripped 5 bases from V and 10 bases from J, with 12 bases between.

This clone has a handful of counts. V and J are TRBV30 and TRBJ2-7; a weak D match, TRBD1 (5 bases). The CDR3 extends over 14 amino acids. The germline V gene has CDR1 GTSNPN and CDR2 SVGIG (reference sequence). Trimming cost V 1 base and J 2 bases, with 12 bases left between them. For the CDR3, the DNA is TGTGCCTGGAGTGCGATCCCAGGGCCCTACGAGCAGTACTTC. As protein: CAWSAIPGPYEQYF.

The chain couples TRBV29-1 to TRBJ1-4, with D possibly matching TRBD1 (5 bases). Germline CDR1 is SQVTM and CDR2 is ANQGSEA. The V and J ends lost 4 bases and 0 bases respectively, with 15 bases between them. The CDR3 length is 16 residues. This chain's CDR3 is CSVAGSLQATNEKLFF. The CDR3 region has the DNA TGCAGCGTTGCGGGCTCTTTACAGGCAACTAATGAAAAACTGTTTTTT.

The rearrangement uses TRBV10-3 and TRBJ2-7; 9 bases fit TRBD1. The CDR3 spans 15 residues. Trimming cost V 4 bases and J 1 base; bases outside gene matches: 5. Germline CDR1 ENHRY, CDR2 SYGVKD. CDR3 nucleotide sequence: TGTGCCATCAGTGGGCCGGGACAGGGATCCTACGAGCAGTACTTC. It encodes CAISGPGQGSYEQYF.

V and J are TRBV5-1 and TRBJ1-6; 9 bases agree with TRBD1. J lost 5 bases, V lost 3 bases, and 3 bases had no gene match. The germline CDR1 and CDR2 sequences are SGHRS and YFSETQ. The CDR3 extends over 15 amino acids. The CDR3 protein is CASSYRTGDNSPLHF. CDR3 DNA: TGCGCCAGCAGCTACCGGACAGGGGATAATTCACCCCTCCACTTT.

This clone was counted a few times. Its ends do not fully match the called genes, so a read error is possible. V gene TRBV5-6 combines with J gene TRBJ1-4; TRBD1 is a possible D gene (5 bases). Germline CDR1 is SGHDT and CDR2 is YYEEEE. The CDR3 extends over 15 amino acids. CDR3 nucleotide sequence: TGTGCCAGCAGTTTGGGGCCCGGGGAGAGAGGAAAACTGTTTTTT. It translates to CASSLGPGERGKLFF. Variable domain in full (rest from reference TRBV5-6 and TRBJ1-4): DAGVTQSPTHLIKTRGQQVTLRCSPKSGHDTVSWYQQALGQGPQFIFQYYEEEERQRGNFPDRFSGHQFPNYSSELNVNALLLGDSALYLCASSLGPGERGKLFFGSGTQLSVL.

There are a few counts of this clone. The chain is built from TRBV19 and TRBJ2-1, with 7 bases lining up with TRBD1. V trimming: 6 bases; J trimming: 5 bases; junction bases outside the gene matches: 13. CDR3 length: 16 amino acids. CDR1 and CDR2 (germline): LNHDA, SQIVND (reference sequence). CDR3 coding DNA: TGTGCCAGTAGCTTTATACCGGGACAGAGAAACAATGAGCAGTTCTTC. Its protein product is CASSFIPGQRNNEQFF.